This is a list of T cell receptor beta chains from one sample in a study of identical twins. TCRdb processed the 5' RACE reads anew with MiXCR; each CDR3 protein has one entry. The data show hundreds of thousands of distinct CDR3 sequences, approximately 20% seen once. The data were also submitted as part of a second study, on yellow fever vaccine responses in identical twins.

Sequencing was carried out using CD4+ T cells sorted from blood. The receptor source for this set is a young woman in good health. CDR3s include the opening cysteine and the closing phenylalanine or tryptophan. Each record gives: clone size, V gene, J gene, D gene, CDR3 protein, CDR3 DNA. D genes are given only for firm matches. A row's size may be missing; if present it is once, few, many or a size class.

-	TRBV12-3/TRBV12-4	TRBJ2-1	-	CASSFRRVNYNEQFF	TGTGCCAGCAGTTTTAGGCGAGTGAACTACAATGAGCAGTTCTTC
once	TRBV11-2	TRBJ2-6	-	CASSLLGTYSSGANVLTF	TGTGCCAGCAGCTTACTAGGGACATATAGCTCTGGGGCCAACGTCCTGACTTTC
few	TRBV20-1	TRBJ2-1	TRBD2	CSASPLAGGFNEQFF	TGCAGTGCTAGCCCCCTAGCGGGGGGGTTCAATGAGCAGTTCTTC
-	TRBV10-2	TRBJ2-4	TRBD2	CASNGEGDKNIQYF	TGCGCCAGCAACGGGGAGGGTGACAAAAACATTCAGTACTTC
-	TRBV6-5	TRBJ2-7	-	CASSYSTAGKRYEQYF	TGTGCCAGCAGTTACTCGACAGCCGGGAAAAGATACGAGCAGTACTTC
-	TRBV29-1	TRBJ1-1	-	CSGDDRIGTEAFF	TGCAGCGGGGACGACAGGATAGGCACTGAAGCTTTCTTT
few	TRBV20-1	TRBJ2-3	-	CSAESSLQDTQYF	TGCAGTGCGGAGTCGTCCTTACAAGATACGCAGTATTTT
-	TRBV5-1	TRBJ2-1	-	CASSLNREPNNEQFF	TGCGCCAGCAGCTTGAATCGGGAGCCAAACAATGAGCAGTTCTTC
-	TRBV25-1	TRBJ2-7	TRBD2	CASRRGLAGVFEQYF	TGTGCCAGCAGAAGAGGACTAGCGGGGGTTTTCGAGCAGTACTTC
-	TRBV7-3	TRBJ1-5	-	CASSFGTGPNQPQHF	TGTGCCAGCAGCTTCGGAACAGGCCCCAATCAGCCCCAGCATTTT
few	TRBV12-3/TRBV12-4	TRBJ2-5	-	CASSSSRETQYF	TGTGCCAGCAGCTCTAGCCGGGAGACCCAGTACTTC
few	TRBV29-1	TRBJ2-1	TRBD2	CSVDRLAGGSYNEQFF	TGCAGCGTTGACCGACTAGCGGGAGGGTCCTACAATGAGCAGTTCTTC
few	TRBV20-1	TRBJ2-5	-	CSAAWGGETQYF	TGCAGTGCTGCGTGGGGTGGGGAGACCCAGTACTTC
-	TRBV6-2/TRBV6-3	TRBJ2-3	TRBD2	CASRRTSGADTQYF	TGTGCCAGCAGGCGGACTAGCGGGGCAGATACGCAGTATTTT
-	TRBV20-1	TRBJ2-5	-	CSAREQHQETQYF	TGCAGTGCTCGTGAACAACATCAAGAGACCCAGTACTTC
-	TRBV6-1	TRBJ1-6	-	CASSEADSRSPLHF	TGTGCCAGCAGTGAAGCGGATAGTCGTTCACCCCTCCACTTT
-	TRBV29-1	TRBJ2-7	-	CSVGSGPTYEQYF	TGCAGCGTCGGGAGCGGGCCGACCTACGAGCAGTACTTC
few	TRBV6-6	TRBJ1-3	-	CASSSGTGNTIYF	TGTGCCAGCAGTTCAGGGACTGGAAACACCATATATTTT
-	TRBV5-5	TRBJ1-1	-	CASSLDTWNTEAFF	TGTGCCAGCAGCTTGGACACCTGGAACACTGAAGCTTTCTTT
few	TRBV12-3/TRBV12-4	TRBJ2-1	-	CASSFLGLQFF	TGTGCCAGCAGTTTCCTTGGGCTTCAGTTCTTC
-	TRBV6-1	TRBJ2-7	TRBD2	CASSLAGRREQYF	TGTGCCAGCAGTCTAGCGGGGCGACGTGAGCAGTACTTC
few	TRBV3-1	TRBJ2-2	TRBD2	CASSQESGLAAGELFF	TGTGCCAGCAGCCAAGAGTCGGGCCTAGCGGCCGGGGAGCTGTTTTTT
many	TRBV3-1	TRBJ2-1	-	CASSRTGGDEQFF	TGTGCCAGCAGCCGCACAGGGGGGGATGAGCAGTTCTTC
-	TRBV4-1	TRBJ1-4	-	CASSQDHREGREKLFF	TGCGCCAGCAGCCAAGATCATAGGGAAGGGCGTGAAAAACTGTTTTTT
few	TRBV6-1	TRBJ2-7	TRBD1	CASRKGTGASFEQYF	TGTGCCAGCAGGAAAGGGACAGGGGCCTCTTTCGAGCAGTACTTC
few	TRBV20-1	TRBJ2-7	-	CSAKGTIPYEQYF	TGCAGTGCTAAAGGGACAATCCCCTACGAGCAGTACTTC
-	TRBV10-3	TRBJ1-2	-	CAINFRDYGYTF	TGTGCCATCAACTTCAGGGACTATGGCTACACCTTC
few	TRBV7-8	TRBJ2-2	-	CASSLARGGRDTGELFF	TGTGCCAGCAGCTTAGCCCGTGGGGGCCGGGACACCGGGGAGCTGTTTTTT
once	TRBV10-2	TRBJ1-2	-	CASSEPGGGYTF	TGCGCCAGCAGTGAACCTGGCGGAGGCTACACCTTC
few	TRBV24-1	TRBJ2-3	-	CATSEGARTDTQYF	TGTGCCACCAGTGAAGGGGCCCGCACAGATACGCAGTATTTT
few	TRBV5-1	TRBJ2-1	TRBD1	CASSLPTGGGNEQFF	TGCGCCAGCAGCTTGCCGACAGGGGGTGGAAATGAGCAGTTCTTC